This T cell receptor beta chain is from a study of cytomegalovirus exposure and HLA in healthy donors. Across the study: The 100 million to 120 million unique TCR beta sequences, from around 200 million T cells, were found by an earlier analysis.

13 Jbeta primers and 60 Vbeta primers were used for the PCR. Measured with immunoSEQ multiplex PCR; TCRdb has only the in-frame clones, and not every one. The profile shows 170,000 or so clones, roughly 80% of them singletons. The V end was cut by 5 bases, the J end by 9 bases, with 11 bases between. The germline V gene has CDR1 LGHNT and CDR2 FRNRAP. This CDR3 comprises 12 residues. This clone was recorded only once. Its antigen is unknown. The study's findings and limits: The productive fraction for most TCR beta V segments was about 87% or about 30% in an earlier analysis. Some V segments, including TRBV6-2 and TRBV6-3, were excluded as indistinguishable. Several top significant clusters appeared, in a later analysis, to be linked to common viral pathogens.

The sample consisted of PBMCs. The TCR originated in a man aged 30 to 39 in good health and CMV-seropositive. This rearrangement joins TRBV12-5 to TRBJ2-1, with D unresolved. The CDR3 sequence: CASGRDFGEQFF. For the CDR3, the DNA is TGTGCTAGTGGTAGAGACTTTGGTGAGCAGTTCTTC.